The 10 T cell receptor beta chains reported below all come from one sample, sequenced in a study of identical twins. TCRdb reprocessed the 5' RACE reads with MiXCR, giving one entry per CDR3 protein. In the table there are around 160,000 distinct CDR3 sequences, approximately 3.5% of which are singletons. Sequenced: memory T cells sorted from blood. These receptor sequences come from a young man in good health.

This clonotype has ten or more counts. CDR3 residues: CASSESDGLSYNEQFF. Written as DNA, the CDR3 is TGTGCCAGCAGTGAATCAGACGGCCTCTCCTACAATGAGCAGTTCTTC. The chain combines TRBV25-1 with TRBJ2-1; D is unresolved. The CDR3 covers 16 residues. The germline CDR1 and CDR2 sequences are MGHDK and SYGVNS. V shed 1 base and J shed 0 bases, with 10 bases lying between them.

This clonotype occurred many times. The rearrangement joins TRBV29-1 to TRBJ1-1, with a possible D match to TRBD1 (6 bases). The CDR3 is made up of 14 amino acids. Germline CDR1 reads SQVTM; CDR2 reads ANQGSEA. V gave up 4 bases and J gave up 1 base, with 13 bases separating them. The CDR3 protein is CSVVEQGRNTEAFF. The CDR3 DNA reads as TGCAGCGTTGTTGAGCAGGGGCGGAACACTGAAGCTTTCTTT.

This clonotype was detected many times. CDR3 sequence reads: CASSPGTVTFQETQYF. In DNA, the CDR3 is TGTGCCAGCAGTCCGGGGACAGTTACCTTCCAAGAGACCCAGTACTTC. The chain recombines TRBV28 with TRBJ2-5, with TRBD1 identical over 7 bases. V shed 5 bases, J shed 1 base, and the junction held 10 bases outside the gene matches. This CDR3 has 16 residues. Germline lookup yields CDR1 MDHEN and CDR2 SYDVKM.

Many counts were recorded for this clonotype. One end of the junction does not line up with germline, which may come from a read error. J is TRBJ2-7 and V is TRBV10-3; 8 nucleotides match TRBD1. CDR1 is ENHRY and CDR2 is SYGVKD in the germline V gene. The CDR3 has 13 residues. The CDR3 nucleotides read TGTGCCACCAGTGAAGACAGGGGCTTCGAGCAGTACTTC. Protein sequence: CATSEDRGFEQYF.

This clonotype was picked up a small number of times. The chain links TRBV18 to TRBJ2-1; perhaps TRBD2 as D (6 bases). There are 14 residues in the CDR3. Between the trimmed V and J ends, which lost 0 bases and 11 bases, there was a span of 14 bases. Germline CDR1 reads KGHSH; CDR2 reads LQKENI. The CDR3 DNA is TGTGCCAGCTCACCACCGGAGTGGGGGGAGAAGCAGTTCTTC. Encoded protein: CASSPPEWGEKQFF.

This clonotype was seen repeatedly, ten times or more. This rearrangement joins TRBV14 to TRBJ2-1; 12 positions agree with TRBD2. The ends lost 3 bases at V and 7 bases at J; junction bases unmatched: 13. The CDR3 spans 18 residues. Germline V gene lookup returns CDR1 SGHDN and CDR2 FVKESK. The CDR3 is CASSHGFLAGGPFNEQFF. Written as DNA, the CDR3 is TGTGCCAGCAGCCATGGTTTTCTAGCGGGAGGGCCTTTTAATGAGCAGTTCTTC.

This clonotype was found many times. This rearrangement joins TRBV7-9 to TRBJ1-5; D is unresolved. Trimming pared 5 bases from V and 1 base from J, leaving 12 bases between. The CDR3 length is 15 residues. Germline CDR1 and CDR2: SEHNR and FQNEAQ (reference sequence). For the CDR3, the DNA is TGTGCCAGCAGCGCCAGTCAGGCCAGCAATCAGCCCCAGCATTTT. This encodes CASSASQASNQPQHF.

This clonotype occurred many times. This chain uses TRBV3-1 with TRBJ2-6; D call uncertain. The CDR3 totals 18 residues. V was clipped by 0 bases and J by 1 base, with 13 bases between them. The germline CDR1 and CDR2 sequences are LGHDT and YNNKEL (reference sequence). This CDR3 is CASSQDQGSLSGANVLTF. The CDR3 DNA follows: TGTGCCAGCAGCCAAGATCAAGGGTCCCTATCTGGGGCCAACGTCCTGACTTTC.

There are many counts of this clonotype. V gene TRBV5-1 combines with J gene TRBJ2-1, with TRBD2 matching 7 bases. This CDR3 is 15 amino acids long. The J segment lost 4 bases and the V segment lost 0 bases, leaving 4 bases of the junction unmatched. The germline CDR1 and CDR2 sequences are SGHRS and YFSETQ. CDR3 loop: CASSLVAGAYNEQFF. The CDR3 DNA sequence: TGCGCCAGCAGCTTGGTCGCGGGAGCGTACAATGAGCAGTTCTTC.

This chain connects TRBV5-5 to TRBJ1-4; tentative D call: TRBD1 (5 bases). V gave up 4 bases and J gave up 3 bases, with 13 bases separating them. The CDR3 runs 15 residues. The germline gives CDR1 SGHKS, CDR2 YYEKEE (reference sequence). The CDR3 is CASSLQAGSNEKLFF. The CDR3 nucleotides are TGTGCCAGCAGCCTCCAGGCAGGGTCTAATGAAAAACTGTTTTTT.